One and the same sample provided the 27 T cell receptor beta chains below, sequenced in a study of blood T cell repertoires in COVID-19 (dated by TCRdb to 2018 to 2021). Preparation of the library involved the immunoSEQ multiplex PCR assay. TCRdb retrieved this table from immuneACCESS and kept in-frame rearrangements only. Not all clones are present; in checked studies, unresolved V genes account for under half, and no reason is known for the remainder. A total of some 460,000 clones appear in this sample, about 85% of them only once. The ten largest clones add up to about 2% of the sample. The sample was PBMCs or T cells enriched from blood (not recorded which). The receptors come from a woman younger than 30 with acute COVID-19.

The chain carries TRBV25-1 and TRBJ2-2; 12 bases line up with TRBD2. The J segment lost 3 bases and the V segment lost 8 bases, leaving 7 bases of the junction unmatched. CDR3 length equals 16 residues. CDR1 and CDR2 (germline): MGHDK, SYGVNS. The CDR3, as DNA: TGTGCCAGCTCCGTACTAGCGGGGGGCCACACCGGGGAGCTGTTTTTT. Residues: CASSVLAGGHTGELFF. Drawing the rest from reference TRBV25-1 and TRBJ2-2, the complete variable domain is EADIYQTPRYLVIGTGKKITLECSQTMGHDKMYWYQQDPGMELHLIHYSYGVNSTEKGDLSSESTVSRIRTEHFPLTLESARPSHTSQYLCASSVLAGGHTGELFFGEGSRLTVL.

This chain joins TRBV3-1 (or the pseudogene TRBV3-2) and TRBJ2-5; TRBD2 matches at 8 bases. V lost 2 bases to trimming and J lost 1 base; unmatched junction nucleotides: 9. CDR1 is LGHDT, CDR2 YNNKEL, per germline (reference sequence). This CDR3 spans 17 amino acids. The CDR3 nucleotides are TGTGCCAGCAGCCAACGGGCGCGGGGGGCGGGCCAAGAGACCCAGTACTTC. It codes for CASSQRARGAGQETQYF.

The chain combines TRBV12-3 or TRBV12-4 with TRBJ2-7; possibly TRBD2 for D (7 bases). This CDR3 has 13 amino acids. The V end lost 4 bases, the J end lost 9 bases, and 16 bases lay between the germline ends. DNA of the CDR3: TGTGCCAGCAGTTCGGGGGGCCCGCGGGTGCAGTACTTC. Residues: CASSSGGPRVQYF.

V is TRBV7-2 and J is TRBJ2-3; 14 bases are shared with TRBD2. This CDR3 contains 17 residues. Germline CDR1 and CDR2: SGHTA and FQGNSA. V lost 1 base, J lost 8 bases, and 8 bases stayed unmatched. For the CDR3, the DNA is TGTGCCAGCAGCTTAGTGGAGGGACTAGCGGGAGAGGCTACGCAGTATTTT. Amino acids: CASSLVEGLAGEATQYF.

The rearrangement uses TRBV2 and TRBJ2-4, with TRBD2 identical over 8 bases. The CDR3 consists of 10 residues. V shed 8 bases, J shed 16 bases, and the junction held 7 bases outside the gene matches. Germline loops: CDR1 SNHLY, CDR2 FYNNEI. CDR3 residues: CASSAGGLYF. CDR3 sequence (DNA): TGTGCCAGCTCTGCGGGGGGCCTATACTTC.

The table lists this clone with a count of one. J is TRBJ1-2 and V is TRBV1; no check of the table's D call, TRBD1, against the DNA was made. TRBV1 is tagged as a pseudogene. This CDR3 region has 16 residues. CDR3 amino acids: CTSSRPLNRGRDGYTF. CDR3 nucleotides: TGCACCAGCAGCCGCCCCCTAAACAGGGGGAGGGATGGCTACACCTTC.

CDR3 DNA sequence: TGTGCCAGCAGTTTCCCCAGGGCCTCTGGAAACACCATATATTTT. It yields the protein CASSFPRASGNTIYF. The chain is built from TRBV6-4 and TRBJ1-3, with D perhaps TRBD1 (5 bases). Looked up from germline, CDR1 is MRHNA and CDR2 is SNTAGT. Trimming stripped 5 bases from V and 0 bases from J, with 11 bases between. The CDR3 extends over 15 amino acids.

This clone is a singleton in its sample. This chain connects TRBV25-1 to TRBJ2-7, with TRBD1 as a possible D gene (6 bases). The CDR3 consists of 13 residues. Trimming removed 1 base at V and 6 bases at J, with 10 bases between. The V gene's germline CDR1 is MGHDK and CDR2 SYGVNS. The CDR3 nucleotides are TGTGCCAGCAGTGAATGGGACACAACCGAGCAGTACTTC. Encoded protein: CASSEWDTTEQYF.

The rearrangement uses TRBV5-6 and TRBJ1-1; 7 bases are shared with TRBD1. V shed 3 bases and J 5 bases; nucleotides not matched to a gene: 4. CDR1 SGHDT and CDR2 YYEEEE come from the germline V gene. The CDR3 totals 13 residues. CDR3 amino acids: CASSSVRGTEAFF. In DNA, the CDR3 is TGTGCCAGCAGCTCAGTCAGGGGGACTGAAGCTTTCTTT. The whole variable domain, filled in from reference TRBV5-6 and TRBJ1-1, reads DAGVTQSPTHLIKTRGQQVTLRCSPKSGHDTVSWYQQALGQGPQFIFQYYEEEERQRGNFPDRFSGHQFPNYSSELNVNALLLGDSALYLCASSSVRGTEAFFGQGTRLTVV.

The V call is TRBV11-1, the J call TRBJ1-5, with a tentative D call TRBD1 (5 bases). The length of the CDR3 is 14 residues. Trimming removed 2 bases at V and 5 bases at J, with 10 bases between. Per the germline V gene, CDR1 is SGHAT and CDR2 is FQDESV (reference sequence). The CDR3 reads CASSLPGLDQPQHF. Written as DNA, the CDR3 is TGTGCCAGCAGCTTACCAGGGTTGGATCAGCCCCAGCATTTT.

Concerning this clone itself: In the same sample, other DNA sequences code for this CDR3. The V and J genes are TRBV7-9 and TRBJ1-5; TRBD1 agrees at 8 bases. Looked up from germline, CDR1 is SEHNR and CDR2 is FQNEAQ (reference sequence). The CDR3 is 15 amino acids. With V trimmed by 5 bases and J by 3 bases, 6 bases remained unmatched. CDR3 coding DNA: TGTGCCAGCAGCCTAGGACAGGGTCTCAATCAGCCCCAGCATTTT. It specifies CASSLGQGLNQPQHF.

CDR3 sequence (DNA): TGTGCCAGTAGTGACGGAGGCTATGGCTACACCTTC. Its translation: CASSDGGYGYTF. The chain joins TRBV19 to TRBJ1-2; no firm D call. Germline V CDR1 and CDR2: LNHDA, SQIVND (reference sequence). V was cut by 5 bases and J by 4 bases, with 8 bases left in between. The CDR3 sequence is 12 residues long.

This clone occurred a few times. The genes are TRBV18 and TRBJ2-1; 7 bases match TRBD1. Germline assignment: CDR1 KGHSH and CDR2 LQKENI. The CDR3 has 15 residues. The V segment lost 3 bases and the J segment 5 bases; nucleotides outside the gene matches: 7. CDR3 protein: CASSPRGGPNNEQFF. The CDR3 bases are TGTGCCAGCTCACCCCGAGGGGGCCCAAACAATGAGCAGTTCTTC.

J is TRBJ1-2 and V is TRBV7-6; 7 positions agree with TRBD1. This CDR3 comprises 14 residues. Germline V gene sequence: CDR1 SGHVS, CDR2 FNYEAQ. The J segment lost 0 bases and the V segment lost 5 bases, leaving 3 bases of the junction unmatched. The CDR3: CASSPGGANYGYTF. In DNA form, the CDR3 reads TGTGCCAGCAGCCCAGGGGGAGCTAACTATGGCTACACCTTC.

This chain uses TRBV10-2 with TRBJ2-5, with D possibly TRBD2 on 5 matching bases. The CDR3 spans 14 residues. CDR1 is WSHSY and CDR2 is SAAADI in the germline V gene. Trimming removed 3 bases from V and 3 bases from J, with 11 bases in between. CDR3 residues: CASSEERFKETQYF. DNA of the CDR3: TGCGCCAGCAGTGAAGAGCGGTTTAAAGAGACCCAGTACTTC.

The V and J genes are TRBV18 and TRBJ1-2, with D tentatively TRBD1 (5 bases). Germline V CDR1 and CDR2: KGHSH, LQKENI. CDR3 length equals 15 residues. The V gene lost 4 bases and the J gene lost 2 bases, with 14 bases spanning the gap. The CDR3 nucleotides are TGTGCCAGCTCACTCACGCAGGGAAAGAACTATGGCTACACCTTC. It translates to CASSLTQGKNYGYTF. Drawing the rest from reference TRBV18 and TRBJ1-2, the complete variable domain is NAGVMQNPRHLVRRRGQEARLRCSPMKGHSHVYWYRQLPEEGLKFMVYLQKENIIDESGMPKERFSAEFPKEGPSILRIQQVVRGDSAAYFCASSLTQGKNYGYTFGSGTRLTVV.

The chain combines TRBV14 with TRBJ2-7; TRBD1 matches 8 bases. The trim removed 4 bases at V and 7 bases at J, leaving 15 bases unmatched. This CDR3 contains 16 residues. Germline-derived CDR1 and CDR2 are SGHDN and FVKESK. CDR3 bases: TGTGCCAGCAGCCCCAATTACTCGACAGGGGCGAGGGAGCAGTACTTC. Translated: CASSPNYSTGAREQYF.

The chain carries TRBV10-3 and TRBJ2-2, with 11 bases aligning to TRBD2. The V gene's germline CDR1 is ENHRY and CDR2 SYGVKD. This CDR3 region has 18 residues. Losses at the gene ends were 1 base for V and 1 base for J; bases not matched to a gene: 5. The CDR3 spells CAISEFPTSGGNTGELFF. CDR3 bases: TGTGCCATCAGTGAGTTCCCAACTAGCGGGGGGAACACCGGGGAGCTGTTTTTT.

This rearrangement joins TRBV5-1 to TRBJ2-5; a possible D gene is TRBD2 (5 bases). This CDR3 comprises 12 residues. V lost 0 bases and J lost 9, with 9 bases in between. The germline V gene encodes CDR1 SGHRS and CDR2 YFSETQ. The chain's CDR3 is CASSLDQRAQYF. The CDR3 coding sequence is TGCGCCAGCAGCTTGGACCAGAGGGCCCAGTACTTC.

The chain recombines TRBV19 with TRBJ2-2, with 7 bases that match TRBD2. With V trimmed by 1 base and J by 2 bases, 10 bases remained unmatched. The CDR3 is 18 residues long. CDR1 LNHDA and CDR2 SQIVND come from the germline V gene (reference sequence). Here the CDR3 reads CASSIAPGLAENTGELFF. CDR3 nucleotides: TGTGCCAGTAGTATAGCCCCGGGGCTAGCGGAAAACACCGGGGAGCTGTTTTTT.

V usage is TRBV11-2 and J usage is TRBJ1-4; 10 bases line up with TRBD1. V trimming: 5 bases; J trimming: 7 bases; junction bases outside the gene matches: 10. Germline V gives CDR1 SGHAT, CDR2 FQNNGV. The CDR3 sequence is 16 residues long. The CDR3 reads CASSLWGTGEFEKLFF. CDR3 DNA sequence: TGTGCCAGCAGCCTATGGGGGACAGGGGAATTTGAAAAACTGTTTTTT.

This clone has just one count. V and J are TRBV7-2 and TRBJ1-2; TRBD1 is a possible D gene (5 bases). In germline, CDR1 is SGHTA, CDR2 FQGNSA. Trimming shortened V by 5 bases and J by 4 bases, and 14 bases separated the two germline ends. The CDR3 spans 14 residues. CDR3 DNA: TGTGCCAGCAGCCCCGACAGCCTAGGCTATGGCTACACCTTC. Translated, it gives CASSPDSLGYGYTF.

V and J are TRBV20-1 and TRBJ2-1; D remains ambiguous. The germline gives CDR1 DFQATT, CDR2 SNEGSKA (reference sequence). The CDR3 sequence is 10 residues long. V lost 5 bases, J lost 6 bases, and 5 bases lay in between. The CDR3 region has the DNA TGCAGTGCTCTAGGCAATGAGCAGTTCTTC. As protein: CSALGNEQFF.

The V call is TRBV2, the J call TRBJ1-2, with a possible D match to TRBD1 (5 bases). The CDR3 runs 12 residues. The V end lost 5 bases, the J end lost 2 bases, and 6 bases lay between the germline ends. Looked up from germline, CDR1 is SNHLY and CDR2 is FYNNEI. Here the CDR3 reads CASSPGNYGYTF. DNA for the CDR3: TGTGCCAGCAGTCCAGGGAACTATGGCTACACCTTC. Using reference TRBV2 and TRBJ1-2 for the parts outside the CDR3, the full variable domain is EPEVTQTPSHQVTQMGQEVILRCVPISNHLYFYWYRQILGQKVEFLVSFYNNEISEKSEIFDDQFSVERPDGSNFTLKIRSTKLEDSAMYFCASSPGNYGYTFGSGTRLTVV.

This clone was found a few times. The J gene is TRBJ1-5, the V gene TRBV5-6; 7 positions match TRBD1. The J segment lost 14 bases and the V segment lost 0 bases, leaving 5 bases of the junction unmatched. Looked up from germline, CDR1 is SGHDT and CDR2 is YYEEEE. The CDR3 contains 12 residues. Written as DNA, the CDR3 is TGTGCCAGCAGCTTGGGGGACAGCCCTAAGCATTTT. It codes for CASSLGDSPKHF.

This clone was observed a few times. J is TRBJ2-1 and V is TRBV19; 9 positions match TRBD1. The length of the CDR3 is 16 residues. V was pared by 2 bases and J by 4 bases, with 6 bases of the junction left unmatched. Germline V lookup: CDR1 LNHDA, CDR2 SQIVND (reference sequence). The CDR3 loop is CASSIFGQGIYNEQFF. The DNA for the CDR3 is TGTGCCAGTAGTATATTTGGACAGGGGATTTACAATGAGCAGTTCTTC. Based on the CDR3 plus reference TRBV19 and TRBJ2-1, the full variable domain is DGGITQSPKYLFRKEGQNVTLSCEQNLNHDAMYWYRQDPGQGLRLIYYSQIVNDFQKGDIAEGYSVSREKKESFPLTVTSAQKNPTAFYLCASSIFGQGIYNEQFFGPGTRLTVL.

This clone was seen repeatedly, ten times or more. The rearrangement joins TRBV6-5 to TRBJ1-6, with TRBD1 identical over 7 bases. V shed 6 bases, J shed 11 bases, and the junction held 10 bases outside the gene matches. The CDR3 has 14 residues. Looked up from germline, CDR1 is MNHEY and CDR2 is SVGAGI. The CDR3 DNA reads as TGTGCCAGCAGCGACGACAGGGATCTCCCACCCCTCCACTTT. Protein product: CASSDDRDLPPLHF.